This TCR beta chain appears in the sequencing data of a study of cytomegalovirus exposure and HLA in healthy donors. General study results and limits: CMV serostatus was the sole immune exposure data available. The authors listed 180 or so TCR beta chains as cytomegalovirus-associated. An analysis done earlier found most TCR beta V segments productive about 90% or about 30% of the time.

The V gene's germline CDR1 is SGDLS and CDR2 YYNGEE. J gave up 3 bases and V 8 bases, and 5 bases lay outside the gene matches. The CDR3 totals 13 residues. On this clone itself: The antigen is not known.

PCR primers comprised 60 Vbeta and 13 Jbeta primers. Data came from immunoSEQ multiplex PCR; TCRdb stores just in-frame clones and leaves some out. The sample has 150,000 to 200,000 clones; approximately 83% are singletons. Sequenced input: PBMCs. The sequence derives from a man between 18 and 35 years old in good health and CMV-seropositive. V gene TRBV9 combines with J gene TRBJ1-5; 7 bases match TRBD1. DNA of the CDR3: TGTGCCAGTTCGACAGGGACCAATCAGCCCCAGCATTTT. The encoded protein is CASSTGTNQPQHF. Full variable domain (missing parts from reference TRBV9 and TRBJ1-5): DSGVTQTPKHLITATGQRVTLRCSPRSGDLSVYWYQQSLDQGLQFLIQYYNGEERAKGNILERFSAQQFPDLHSELNLSSLELGDSALYFCASSTGTNQPQHFGDGTRLSIL.